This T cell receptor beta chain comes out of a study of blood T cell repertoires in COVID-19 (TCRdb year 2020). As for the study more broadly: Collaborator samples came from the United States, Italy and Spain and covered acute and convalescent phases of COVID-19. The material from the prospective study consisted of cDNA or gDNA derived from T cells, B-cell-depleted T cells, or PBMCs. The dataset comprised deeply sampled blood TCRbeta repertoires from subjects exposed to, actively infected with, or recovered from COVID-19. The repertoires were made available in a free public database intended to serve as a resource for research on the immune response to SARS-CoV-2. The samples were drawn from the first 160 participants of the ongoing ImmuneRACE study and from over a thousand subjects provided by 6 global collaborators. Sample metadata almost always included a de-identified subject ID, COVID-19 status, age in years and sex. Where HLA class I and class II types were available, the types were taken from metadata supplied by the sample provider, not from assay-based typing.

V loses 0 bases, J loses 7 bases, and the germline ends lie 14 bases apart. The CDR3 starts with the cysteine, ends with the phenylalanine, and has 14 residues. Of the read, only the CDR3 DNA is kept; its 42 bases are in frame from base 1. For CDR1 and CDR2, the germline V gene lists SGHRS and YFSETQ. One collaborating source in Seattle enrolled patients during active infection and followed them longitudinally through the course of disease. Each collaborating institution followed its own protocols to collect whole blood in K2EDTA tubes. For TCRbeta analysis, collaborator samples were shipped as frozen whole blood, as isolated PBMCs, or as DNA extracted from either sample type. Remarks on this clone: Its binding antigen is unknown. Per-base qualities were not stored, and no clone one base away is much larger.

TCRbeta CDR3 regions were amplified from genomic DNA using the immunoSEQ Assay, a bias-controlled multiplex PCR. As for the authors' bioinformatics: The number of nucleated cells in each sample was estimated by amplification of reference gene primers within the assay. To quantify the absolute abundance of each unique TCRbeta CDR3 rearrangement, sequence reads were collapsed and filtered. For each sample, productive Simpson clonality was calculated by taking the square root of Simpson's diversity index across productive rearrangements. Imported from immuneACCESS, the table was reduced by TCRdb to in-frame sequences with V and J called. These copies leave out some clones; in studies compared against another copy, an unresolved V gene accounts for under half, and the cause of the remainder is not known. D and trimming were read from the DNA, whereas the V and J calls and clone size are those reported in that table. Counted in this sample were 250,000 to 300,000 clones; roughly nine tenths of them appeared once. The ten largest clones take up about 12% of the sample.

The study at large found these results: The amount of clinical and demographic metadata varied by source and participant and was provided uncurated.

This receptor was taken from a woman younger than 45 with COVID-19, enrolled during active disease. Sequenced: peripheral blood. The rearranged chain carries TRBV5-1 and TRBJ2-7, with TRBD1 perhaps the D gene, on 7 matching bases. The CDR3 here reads CASSLGRGPGEQYF. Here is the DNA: TGCGCCAGCAGCTTGGGGAGGGGGCCGGGGGAGCAGTACTTC.